What follows is one TCR beta chain and its context. Its antigen remains unknown. Other nucleotide sequences in the sample specify the same CDR3. The primer mix had 60 Vbeta and 13 Jbeta primers. This table comes from immunoSEQ multiplex PCR, and its TCRdb copy is limited to in-frame clones, with some not included. The profile shows fewer than 200,000 clones, roughly 80% of them singletons. The sample is drawn from a study of cytomegalovirus exposure and HLA in healthy donors. Study-level results: Cytomegalovirus-associated TCR beta chains were listed, numbering over 150. Further analysis, carried out later, found HLA-associated TCR beta chains more clonally expanded than equally common other chains.

The TCR originated in a man between 35 and 55 years old in good health and CMV-seronegative. The sample was PBMCs.

This CDR3 is CASSLSVNTEAFF. The CDR3 DNA reads as TGTGCCAGCAGCTTATCGGTGAACACTGAAGCTTTCTTT. The chain carries TRBV7-2 and TRBJ1-1; D is unclear. In germline, CDR1 is SGHTA, CDR2 FQGNSA. The germline V and J ends were trimmed by 2 bases and 0 bases, with 4 bases remaining between them. The CDR3 sequence is 13 residues long.